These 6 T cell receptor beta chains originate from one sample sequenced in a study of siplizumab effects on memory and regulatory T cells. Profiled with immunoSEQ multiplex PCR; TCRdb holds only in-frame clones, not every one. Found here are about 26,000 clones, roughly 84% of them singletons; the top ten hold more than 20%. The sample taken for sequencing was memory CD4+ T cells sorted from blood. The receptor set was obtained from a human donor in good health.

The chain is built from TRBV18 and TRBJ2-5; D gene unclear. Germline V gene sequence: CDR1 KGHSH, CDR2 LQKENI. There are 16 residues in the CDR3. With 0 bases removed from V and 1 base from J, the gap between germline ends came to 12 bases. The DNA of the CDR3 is TGTGCCAGCTCACCACCGGTGCCGATTTTCCAAGAGACCCAGTACTTC. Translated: CASSPPVPIFQETQYF.

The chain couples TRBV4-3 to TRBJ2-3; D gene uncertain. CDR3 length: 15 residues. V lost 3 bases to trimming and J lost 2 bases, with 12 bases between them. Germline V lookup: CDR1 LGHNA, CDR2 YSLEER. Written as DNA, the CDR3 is TGCGCCAGCAGCCACGAGCCTCGGAACACAGATACGCAGTATTTT. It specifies CASSHEPRNTDTQYF.

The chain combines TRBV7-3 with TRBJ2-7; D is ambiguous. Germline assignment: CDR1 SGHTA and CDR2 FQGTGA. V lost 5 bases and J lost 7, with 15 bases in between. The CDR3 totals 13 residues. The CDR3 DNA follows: TGTGCCAGCAGCCGTGTAGATCCCAGGGAGCAGTACTTC. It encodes CASSRVDPREQYF.

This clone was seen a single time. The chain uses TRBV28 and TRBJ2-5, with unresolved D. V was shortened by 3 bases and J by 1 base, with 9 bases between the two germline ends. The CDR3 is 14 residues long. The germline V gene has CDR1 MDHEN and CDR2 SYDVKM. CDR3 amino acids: CASSLWRSQETQYF. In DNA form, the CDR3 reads TGTGCCAGCAGTTTGTGGCGATCCCAAGAGACCCAGTACTTC.

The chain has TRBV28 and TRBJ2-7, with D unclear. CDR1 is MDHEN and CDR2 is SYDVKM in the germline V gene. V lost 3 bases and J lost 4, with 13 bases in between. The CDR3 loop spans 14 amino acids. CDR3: CASSFSTVLYEQYF. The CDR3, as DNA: TGTGCCAGCAGTTTTAGTACAGTCTTATACGAGCAGTACTTC.

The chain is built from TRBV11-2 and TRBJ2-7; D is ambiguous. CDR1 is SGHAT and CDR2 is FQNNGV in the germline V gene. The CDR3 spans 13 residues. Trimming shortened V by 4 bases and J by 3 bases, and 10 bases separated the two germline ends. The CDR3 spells CASSSEAFYEQYF. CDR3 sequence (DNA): TGTGCCAGCAGCTCAGAGGCTTTCTACGAGCAGTACTTC.